Listed below are T cell receptor beta chains from one sample, sequenced in a study of cytomegalovirus exposure and HLA in healthy donors. This table comes from immunoSEQ multiplex PCR, and its TCRdb copy is limited to in-frame clones, with some not included. Of roughly 250,000 clones in the sample, almost 85% were seen once. The sequencing sample was made of PBMCs. The receptors come from a woman between 35 and 50 years old in good health and CMV-seropositive. Each CDR3 is given with its conserved first and last residue. A D gene is named only where the DNA matches it firmly. Size is stated for part of the rows, as once, few or many counts, or as a class when the clone is expanded.

CDR3aa,CDR3nt,j_gene,d_gene,v_gene,abundance
CATSSLFQETQYF,TGTGCCACCAGCAGTCTATTCCAAGAGACCCAGTACTTC,TRBJ2-5,NA,TRBV15,NA
CASSLAHYQPQHF,TGTGCCAGCAGCTTAGCTCACTATCAGCCCCAGCATTTT,TRBJ1-5,NA,TRBV7-2,NA
CASSLWVGTGGGQPQHF,TGTGCCAGCAGTTTATGGGTGGGGACAGGGGGCGGTCAGCCCCAGCATTTT,TRBJ1-5,TRBD1,TRBV28,NA
CASSQTGVSSYEQYF,TGTGCCAGCAGCCAAACAGGGGTTAGCTCCTACGAGCAGTACTTC,TRBJ2-7,TRBD1,TRBV7-8,NA
CSVIGDSLNTEAFF,TGCAGCGTTATAGGGGACAGCTTGAACACTGAAGCTTTCTTT,TRBJ1-1,TRBD1,TRBV29-1,NA
CASSAGERVREQFF,TGTGCCAGCAGCGCGGGGGAGCGGGTTAGGGAGCAGTTCTTC,TRBJ2-1,TRBD2,TRBV11-2,NA
CAWSRGGNTIYF,TGTGCCTGGAGTAGAGGTGGAAACACCATATATTTT,TRBJ1-3,NA,TRBV30,NA
CASSLSGGEQYF,TGTGCCAGCAGCTTATCGGGGGGGGAGCAGTACTTC,TRBJ2-7,TRBD2,TRBV7-8,NA
CASSPGQGTNEKLFF,TGTGCCAGCAGCCCGGGACAGGGAACTAATGAAAAACTGTTTTTT,TRBJ1-4,TRBD1,TRBV7-9,NA
CSVESGLGNTGELFF,TGCAGCGTTGAATCGGGACTGGGGAACACCGGGGAGCTGTTTTTT,TRBJ2-2,NA,TRBV29-1,NA
CASSPLTDYYGYTF,TGTGCCAGTAGTCCCCTGACAGACTACTATGGCTACACCTTC,TRBJ1-2,NA,TRBV19,NA
CASRQQGNYGYTF,TGTGCCAGTAGACAACAGGGGAACTATGGCTACACCTTC,TRBJ1-2,TRBD1,TRBV19,few
CASSLDRGPGYNSPLHF,TGTGCCAGCAGCCTTGACAGGGGGCCAGGCTATAATTCACCCCTCCACTTT,TRBJ1-6,TRBD1,TRBV14,NA
CASSGAGGNGELFF,TGTGCCAGCAGCGGGGCGGGAGGAAACGGGGAGCTGTTTTTT,TRBJ2-2,TRBD2,TRBV9,NA
CASNGNMNTEAFF,TGTGCCAGCAATGGCAATATGAACACTGAAGCTTTCTTT,TRBJ1-1,NA,TRBV27,NA
CATEGDQETQYF,TGTGCCACCGAGGGGGACCAAGAGACCCAGTACTTC,TRBJ2-5,NA,TRBV6-5,NA
CASDFPNTGELFF,TGTGCCAGCGACTTTCCAAACACCGGGGAGCTGTTTTTT,TRBJ2-2,NA,TRBV7-2,NA
CASSPSGGRGTEAFF,TGTGCCAGCAGCCCTTCCGGTGGGCGGGGGACTGAAGCTTTCTTT,TRBJ1-1,NA,TRBV7-9,NA
CASSLFNGLAGGYEQYF,TGTGCCAGCAGCTTGTTCAATGGACTAGCGGGGGGATACGAGCAGTACTTC,TRBJ2-7,TRBD2,TRBV5-4,NA
CASSFSNTEAFF,TGTGCCAGCAGCTTCTCTAACACTGAAGCTTTCTTT,TRBJ1-1,NA,TRBV11-1,once
CASSVGGGSKENIQYF,TGTGCCAGCAGCGTAGGGGGTGGGAGTAAGGAAAACATTCAGTACTTC,TRBJ2-4,NA,TRBV9,NA
CASSSGLADTDTQYF,TGCGCCAGCAGCTCGGGACTAGCGGACACAGATACGCAGTATTTT,TRBJ2-3,TRBD2,TRBV4-3,NA
CASGLTNRPEAFF,TGTGCTAGTGGTTTGACTAACCGTCCTGAAGCTTTCTTT,TRBJ1-1,NA,TRBV12-5,NA
CAYDSDVGYEQYF,TGTGCCTACGACAGCGATGTCGGCTACGAGCAGTACTTC,TRBJ2-7,NA,TRBV30,NA
CASSDRRHEQFF,TGTGCCAGCAGTGATAGGAGACATGAGCAGTTCTTC,TRBJ2-1,NA,TRBV6-1,NA
CASSLVQGGNSPLHF,TGTGCCAGCAGCTTAGTGCAGGGGGGTAATTCACCCCTCCACTTT,TRBJ1-6,TRBD1,TRBV7-2,once
CASSASGRAVGEQYF,TGTGCCAGCAGCGCTAGCGGGAGGGCAGTGGGTGAGCAGTACTTC,TRBJ2-7,TRBD2,TRBV28,NA
CASSVGLAVSYEQYF,TGTGCCAGCAGCGTCGGACTAGCGGTATCCTACGAGCAGTACTTC,TRBJ2-7,TRBD2,TRBV28,NA
CASSSPSSGPLETQYF,TGTGCCAGCAGCTCTCCGTCTAGCGGACCACTAGAGACCCAGTACTTC,TRBJ2-5,NA,TRBV21-1,NA
CAWNPGAPNTEAFF,TGTGCCTGGAACCCGGGAGCCCCGAACACTGAAGCTTTCTTT,TRBJ1-1,NA,TRBV30,NA
CAWSKTPGGQGLPFNSPLHF,TGTGCCTGGAGTAAAACTCCGGGGGGACAGGGCCTCCCTTTTAATTCACCCCTCCACTTT,TRBJ1-6,TRBD1,TRBV30,NA
CASRPTRQGLETQYF,TGTGCCAGCAGACCTACCAGACAGGGGCTAGAGACCCAGTACTTC,TRBJ2-5,TRBD1,TRBV27,NA
CASSVAPGDTIYF,TGTGCCAGCAGCGTTGCCCCAGGGGACACCATATATTTT,TRBJ1-3,NA,TRBV7-2,NA
CASSFILGQGDNYGYTF,TGTGCCAGCAGCTTTATTTTGGGACAGGGGGACAACTATGGCTACACCTTC,TRBJ1-2,TRBD1,TRBV5-4,NA
CASSDSIGQSEQYF,TGTGCCAGCAGTGACTCGATAGGACAGTCCGAGCAGTACTTC,TRBJ2-7,NA,TRBV6-4,NA
CASSPTGQIYEQYF,TGTGCCAGCAGCCCGACAGGGCAGATCTACGAGCAGTACTTC,TRBJ2-7,TRBD1,TRBV9,NA
CASSLRSGEQYF,TGTGCCAGCAGCTTACGATCGGGCGAGCAGTACTTC,TRBJ2-7,NA,TRBV7-2,NA
CASSYARTGSYEQYF,TGTGCCAGCAGTTACGCCCGAACGGGCTCCTACGAGCAGTACTTC,TRBJ2-7,NA,TRBV6-5,NA
CASNMDRGTGELFF,TGTGCCAGCAACATGGACAGGGGCACCGGGGAGCTGTTTTTT,TRBJ2-2,TRBD1,TRBV6-1,NA
CASSPGETYFEQYF,TGCGCCAGCAGCCCGGGAGAAACCTATTTCGAGCAGTACTTC,TRBJ2-7,NA,TRBV5-1,few
CASSLSGDSRLHF,TGTGCCAGCAGCTTATCTGGGGACTCACGCCTCCACTTT,TRBJ1-6,NA,TRBV7-8,few
CASSREESSYEQYF,TGTGCCAGCAGCCGGGAGGAGAGCTCCTACGAGCAGTACTTC,TRBJ2-7,TRBD2,TRBV7-8,once
CASSYLVTNEKLFF,TGTGCCAGCAGTTACTTAGTGACTAATGAAAAACTGTTTTTT,TRBJ1-4,NA,TRBV6-6,NA
CSVDRGAGELFF,TGCAGCGTCGACAGGGGAGCCGGGGAGCTGTTTTTT,TRBJ2-2,TRBD1,TRBV29-1,NA
CASSYGPGNTEAFF,TGTGCCAGCAGTTACGGTCCAGGGAACACTGAAGCTTTCTTT,TRBJ1-1,NA,TRBV6-5,NA
CASGLVSEAGTTDTQYF,TGTGCTAGTGGTTTGGTATCGGAAGCGGGAACCACAGATACGCAGTATTTT,TRBJ2-3,TRBD2,TRBV12-5,NA
CASSPSTGKASYEQYF,TGTGCCAGCAGCCCATCCACAGGGAAGGCGTCCTACGAGCAGTACTTC,TRBJ2-7,NA,TRBV27,NA
CASSYEDRWELFF,TGTGCCAGCAGTTACGAGGACAGGTGGGAGCTGTTTTTT,TRBJ2-2,TRBD1,TRBV6-5,NA
CASTLSRDRGFYEQYF,TGTGCCAGCACCCTTTCCCGGGACAGGGGTTTCTACGAGCAGTACTTC,TRBJ2-7,TRBD1,TRBV27,NA
CASSPPTKTQYF,TGTGCCAGCTCACCACCGACTAAGACCCAGTACTTC,TRBJ2-5,NA,TRBV18,NA
CASTRLRSSYNEQFF,TGTGCCAGCACCAGGCTGAGAAGCTCCTACAATGAGCAGTTCTTC,TRBJ2-1,NA,TRBV28,NA
CASSFGRTSGLSTTDTQYF,TGTGCCAGCAGCTTCGGGCGGACTAGTGGACTCTCGACTACAGATACGCAGTATTTT,TRBJ2-3,TRBD2,TRBV11-1,NA
CASSPSTDTQYF,TGTGCCAGCAGCCCGAGCACAGATACGCAGTATTTT,TRBJ2-3,NA,TRBV7-8,NA